This TCR beta chain was captured in a study of blood T cell repertoires in COVID-19. Study-level information: Samples came from the United States, Italy and Spain, spanning acute and convalescent COVID-19. From T cells, B-cell-depleted T cells, or PBMCs came the material, which was cDNA or gDNA.

As originally analysed: Reference gene primer amplification gave estimated nucleated cell counts. Libraries were prepared by immunoSEQ multiplex PCR; TCRdb keeps only in-frame clonotypes and omits some of them. V, J and clone size reflect that table, while D and trimming were determined from the DNA. The table includes approximately 210,000 clones, 75% to 90% detected once. This clone was counted a single time. The V and J ends lost 1 base and 4 bases respectively, with 8 bases between them. From germline, CDR1 is LNHNV and CDR2 YYDKDF (reference sequence). The CDR3 has 14 residues. The rearrangement links TRBV15 to TRBJ1-5, with D unresolved. The receptor comes from a woman between 65 and 79 years old with active or convalescent COVID-19. What was sequenced was peripheral blood. The CDR3 DNA is TGTGCCACCAGCAGAGGCAGTTTTAATCAGCCCCAGCATTTT. Amino acid sequence: CATSRGSFNQPQHF. The full variable domain, in which reference TRBV15 and TRBJ1-5 provide the parts outside the CDR3, is DAMVIQNPRYQVTQFGKPVTLSCSQTLNHNVMYWYQQKSSQAPKLLFHYYDKDFNNEADTPDNFQSRRPNTSFCFLDIRSPGLGDTAMYLCATSRGSFNQPQHFGDGTRLSIL.